These T cell receptor beta chains were read from a single sample in a study of monozygotic twins with inflammatory bowel disease. TCRdb re-called the 5' RACE reads and catalogs CDR3 proteins one per entry, DNA excluded. The sample's table shows under 45,000 distinct CDR3 sequences. Sequencing input: blood. The receptors come from a human donor with ulcerative colitis or Crohn's disease, or a healthy co-twin of an affected twin (not recorded which). Both conserved end residues are part of each CDR3. A clone size is listed for some rows: how often the clone was seen (once, few, many), or a class if it is expanded.

v_gene: TRBV6-4
abundance: -
j_gene: TRBJ1-6
CDR3aa: CASSNGNSPLHF

v_gene: TRBV5-1
abundance: -
j_gene: TRBJ2-1
CDR3aa: CASSLVGRDNEQFF

v_gene: TRBV5-1
abundance: -
j_gene: TRBJ1-4
CDR3aa: CASSPGTAVGANEKLFF

v_gene: TRBV6-5
abundance: -
j_gene: TRBJ1-5
CDR3aa: CASRAGTGGLQPQHF

v_gene: TRBV5-1
abundance: -
j_gene: TRBJ1-1
CDR3aa: CASSRGGPSNTEAFF

v_gene: TRBV20-1
abundance: -
j_gene: TRBJ1-5
CDR3aa: CSAIRLGTFRQPQHF

v_gene: TRBV7-9
abundance: -
j_gene: TRBJ1-2
CDR3aa: CASSGVGYGYTF

v_gene: TRBV18
abundance: -
j_gene: TRBJ2-3
CDR3aa: CASSPGTPSTDTQYF

v_gene: TRBV2
abundance: -
j_gene: TRBJ2-7
CDR3aa: CASKPELAANPYEQYF

v_gene: TRBV29-1
abundance: -
j_gene: TRBJ2-1
CDR3aa: CSVGGVDEQFF

v_gene: TRBV30
abundance: -
j_gene: TRBJ1-5
CDR3aa: CAWSDGSGKPQHF

v_gene: TRBV11-2
abundance: -
j_gene: TRBJ2-7
CDR3aa: CASSLDHSSYEQYF

v_gene: TRBV28
abundance: -
j_gene: TRBJ2-2
CDR3aa: CASSLGLLTNTGELFF

v_gene: TRBV7-9
abundance: -
j_gene: TRBJ2-3
CDR3aa: CASSPKRVGMSTDTQYF

v_gene: TRBV6-2/TRBV6-3
abundance: -
j_gene: TRBJ2-2
CDR3aa: CASSLNIDRPRPDTGELFF

v_gene: TRBV11-3
abundance: -
j_gene: TRBJ2-7
CDR3aa: CARSQGAWYEQYF

v_gene: TRBV7-2
abundance: -
j_gene: TRBJ1-2
CDR3aa: CASSLVWDPYGYTF

v_gene: TRBV9
abundance: -
j_gene: TRBJ2-2
CDR3aa: CASSAQGGGGRLFF

v_gene: TRBV18
abundance: -
j_gene: TRBJ2-7
CDR3aa: CASSPGQDEQYF

v_gene: TRBV10-3
abundance: -
j_gene: TRBJ2-3
CDR3aa: CAISGGMQNTDTQYF

v_gene: TRBV7-8
abundance: -
j_gene: TRBJ2-3
CDR3aa: CASSRTDTQYF

v_gene: TRBV6-2/TRBV6-3
abundance: -
j_gene: TRBJ1-1
CDR3aa: CASSYRRQGAEAFF

v_gene: TRBV10-1
abundance: -
j_gene: TRBJ1-1
CDR3aa: CASRETLGTEAFF

v_gene: TRBV7-3
abundance: -
j_gene: TRBJ1-2
CDR3aa: CASSLRGDLSTRYTF

v_gene: TRBV30
abundance: -
j_gene: TRBJ1-1
CDR3aa: CAWSVPGGHTEAFF

v_gene: TRBV18
abundance: -
j_gene: TRBJ1-2
CDR3aa: CASSPGEERARYGYTF

v_gene: TRBV19
abundance: -
j_gene: TRBJ2-3
CDR3aa: CASRRVQLDTDTQYF

v_gene: TRBV5-1
abundance: -
j_gene: TRBJ2-1
CDR3aa: CASSLRTGGGAEQFF

v_gene: TRBV6-4
abundance: medium-sized
j_gene: TRBJ2-6
CDR3aa: CASSDGSSGANVLTF

v_gene: TRBV5-1
abundance: -
j_gene: TRBJ1-1
CDR3aa: CATKRGDSSITTEAFF

v_gene: TRBV5-1
abundance: -
j_gene: TRBJ2-2
CDR3aa: CASSDTGGGRTGELFF

v_gene: TRBV20-1
abundance: -
j_gene: TRBJ1-2
CDR3aa: CSARDVRTNYGYTF

v_gene: TRBV11-2
abundance: -
j_gene: TRBJ2-7
CDR3aa: CASSFKSLQYF

v_gene: TRBV20-1
abundance: -
j_gene: TRBJ1-4
CDR3aa: CSASKKAGTSEKLFF

v_gene: TRBV29-1
abundance: -
j_gene: TRBJ2-1
CDR3aa: CSVSPNNEQFF

v_gene: TRBV12-3/TRBV12-4
abundance: -
j_gene: TRBJ2-3
CDR3aa: CASRLSGLASDTQYF

v_gene: TRBV18
abundance: -
j_gene: TRBJ2-2
CDR3aa: CASSPDLTGELFF

v_gene: TRBV2
abundance: -
j_gene: TRBJ1-1
CDR3aa: CASSGRGGAGEAFF

v_gene: TRBV3-1
abundance: -
j_gene: TRBJ2-1
CDR3aa: CASSPPHRYNEQFF

v_gene: TRBV28
abundance: -
j_gene: TRBJ1-1
CDR3aa: CASRLGQMTEAFF

v_gene: TRBV7-6
abundance: -
j_gene: TRBJ2-3
CDR3aa: CASRGLAGGTGTDTQYF

v_gene: TRBV28
abundance: -
j_gene: TRBJ1-5
CDR3aa: CASSETGGGRQPQHF

v_gene: TRBV18
abundance: -
j_gene: TRBJ1-2
CDR3aa: CASLSFRDRNKVTF

v_gene: TRBV19
abundance: -
j_gene: TRBJ1-1
CDR3aa: CASSIAAGLNTEAFF

v_gene: TRBV7-2
abundance: -
j_gene: TRBJ2-7
CDR3aa: CASSLALRQQSYEQYF

v_gene: TRBV29-1
abundance: -
j_gene: TRBJ2-3
CDR3aa: CSVVPSTDTQYF

v_gene: TRBV7-2
abundance: -
j_gene: TRBJ2-3
CDR3aa: CASSLAGATDTQYF

v_gene: TRBV5-1
abundance: -
j_gene: TRBJ1-2
CDR3aa: CASSLGTATNYGYTF

v_gene: TRBV5-1
abundance: -
j_gene: TRBJ2-2
CDR3aa: CASSVSDRGYTGELFF